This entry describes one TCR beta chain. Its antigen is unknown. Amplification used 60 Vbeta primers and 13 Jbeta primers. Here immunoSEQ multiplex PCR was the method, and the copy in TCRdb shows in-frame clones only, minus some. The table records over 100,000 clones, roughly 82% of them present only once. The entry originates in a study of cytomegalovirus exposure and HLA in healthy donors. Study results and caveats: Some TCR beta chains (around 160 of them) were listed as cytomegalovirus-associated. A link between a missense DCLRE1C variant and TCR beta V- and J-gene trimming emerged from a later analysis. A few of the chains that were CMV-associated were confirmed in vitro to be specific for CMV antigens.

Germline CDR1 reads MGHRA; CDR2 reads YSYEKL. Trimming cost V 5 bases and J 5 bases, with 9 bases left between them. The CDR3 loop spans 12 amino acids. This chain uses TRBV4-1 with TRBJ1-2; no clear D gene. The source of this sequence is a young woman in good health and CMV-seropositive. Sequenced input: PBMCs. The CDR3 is CASSTQMYGYTF. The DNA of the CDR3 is TGCGCCAGCAGCACCCAGATGTATGGCTACACCTTC.